A single sample is the source of the 22 T cell receptor beta chains below, sequenced in a study of blood T cells in healthy people across ages (dated by TCRdb to 2014 to 2015). Preparation of the library involved 5' RACE. Sequenced on an Illumina HiSeq 2500. The second PCR ran for about 6 to 11 cycles and used a J-beta primer mix along with a sample-barcoded 5' primer. TCRdb itself trimmed the public reads at Q25 with fastp, ran MiXCR and retained productive beta chains. All rows with the same CDR3 protein become a single entry with the most common DNA and genes. Within this sample are about 1.1 million distinct CDR3 sequences, with under 40% of them counted one time only. Around 14% of the sample is in the top ten clones. Sequencing input: blood. These receptors were collected from a man younger than 35 in good health.

This clonotype was found a few times. The J gene is TRBJ1-2, the V gene TRBV20-1, with D maybe TRBD1 (6 bases). This CDR3 has 16 amino acids. CDR1 and CDR2 from the germline V gene are DFQATT and SNEGSKA (reference sequence). With 4 bases removed from V and 1 base from J, the gap between germline ends came to 19 bases. The chain's CDR3 is CSATRGGGTDNYGYTF. In DNA, the CDR3 is TGCAGTGCTACACGAGGGGGAGGGACGGATAACTATGGCTACACCTTC.

The chain uses TRBV6-5 and TRBJ2-6; D not resolved. This CDR3 has 14 residues. Trimming removed 0 bases from V and 14 bases from J, with 14 bases in between. Germline CDR1 is MNHEY and CDR2 is SVGAGI. CDR3 sequence: CASSYSPVQSFLTF. The CDR3 DNA reads as TGTGCCAGCAGTTACTCCCCGGTTCAGAGTTTCCTGACTTTC.

As regards this clonotype: At one boundary the junction diverges from the germline segment, which might be a read error. This chain connects TRBV4-3 to TRBJ1-2; D remains unclear. The CDR3 loop spans 14 amino acids. Germline CDR1 LGHNA, CDR2 YSLEER. CDR3 in amino acids: CVSSQEGGGNGYTF. Written as DNA, the CDR3 is TGCGTCAGCAGCCAAGAAGGCGGTGGAAATGGCTACACCTTC.

The chain employs TRBV18 and TRBJ2-1, with 13 bases matching TRBD2. Looked up from germline, CDR1 is KGHSH and CDR2 is LQKENI. The CDR3 is 16 amino acids. V trimming: 2 bases; J trimming: 7 bases; junction bases outside the gene matches: 5. CDR3 nucleotide sequence: TGTGCCAGCTCACCAGGACTAGCGGGAGTTTTAAATGAGCAGTTCTTC. This translates into CASSPGLAGVLNEQFF.

The chain carries TRBV11-2 and TRBJ1-2; no definite D call. Germline assignment: CDR1 SGHAT and CDR2 FQNNGV. This CDR3 is built from 12 residues. V lost 1 base and J lost 8, with 8 bases in between. The CDR3 here is CASSLGAQGYTF. The DNA for the CDR3 is TGTGCCAGCAGCTTAGGAGCGCAGGGCTACACCTTC. The full variable domain, with the rest looked up from reference TRBV11-2 and TRBJ1-2, is EAGVAQSPRYKIIEKRQSVAFWCNPISGHATLYWYQQILGQGPKLLIQFQNNGVVDDSQLPKDRFSAERLKGVDSTLKIQPAKLEDSAVYLCASSLGAQGYTFGSGTRLTVV.

A remark on this clonotype: A clone one base away is much larger, so this may be a read error. J is TRBJ2-1 and V is TRBV7-2; 9 positions match TRBD1. Losses at the gene ends were 3 bases for V and 5 bases for J; bases not matched to a gene: 2. The V gene's germline CDR1 is SGHTA and CDR2 FQGNSA. The CDR3 is 14 residues long. DNA for the CDR3: TGTGCCAGCAGCTTCCGGACAGGGGACAATGAGCAGTTCTTC. Translated, it gives CASSFRTGDNEQFF. Filled out from reference TRBV7-2 and TRBJ2-1, the complete variable domain reads GAGVSQSPSNKVTEKGKDVELRCDPISGHTALYWYRQSLGQGLEFLIYFQGNSAPDKSGLPSDRFSAERTGGSVSTLTIQRTQQEDSAVYLCASSFRTGDNEQFFGPGTRLTVL.

This clonotype was found a few times. The gene calls are TRBV6-1 and TRBJ1-4, with a weak D call TRBD1 (5 bases). In germline, CDR1 is MNHNS, CDR2 SASEGT. Deletions cut 1 base from V and 8 bases from J, with 8 bases between. This CDR3 has 13 residues. CDR3 nucleotides: TGTGCCAGCAGTGAAGGGGGGTCGGAAAAACTGTTTTTT. This translates into CASSEGGSEKLFF.

The CDR3 sequence: CASITTGAVNGYTF. The CDR3 DNA follows: TGTGCCAGCATAACGACAGGGGCGGTAAATGGCTACACCTTC. V and J are TRBV28 and TRBJ1-2, with 8 nucleotides matching TRBD1. The CDR3 runs 14 residues. CDR1 MDHEN and CDR2 SYDVKM come from the germline V gene. With 7 bases clipped from V and 6 bases from J, the junction kept 10 bases outside the gene matches.

The sample holds a few counts of this clonotype. CDR3 region: CASSPSEGGTYNEQFF. The CDR3 region has the DNA TGTGCCAGCAGCCCATCCGAAGGGGGGACATACAATGAGCAGTTCTTC. The chain combines TRBV11-2 with TRBJ2-1; D could derive from TRBD1 or TRBD2 (6 bases each). V gave up 5 bases and J gave up 4 bases, with 18 bases separating them. The CDR3 is made up of 16 amino acids. CDR1 is SGHAT and CDR2 is FQNNGV in the germline V gene.

In DNA, the CDR3 is TGTGCCAGCAGCCCCCGGCTAGCGGGCCCTACGGATACGCAGTATTTT. Its translation: CASSPRLAGPTDTQYF. The chain joins TRBV6-1 to TRBJ2-3; 8 bases align to TRBD2. The V segment lost 6 bases and the J segment 6 bases; nucleotides outside the gene matches: 14. The CDR3 consists of 16 residues. Germline assignment: CDR1 MNHNS and CDR2 SASEGT.

The V call is TRBV2, the J call TRBJ2-5; D is ambiguous. This CDR3 region has 12 residues. V gave up 0 bases and J gave up 4 bases, with 3 bases separating them. Germline values: CDR1 SNHLY, CDR2 FYNNEI. The CDR3 sequence: CASSEAGETQYF. CDR3 bases: TGTGCCAGCAGTGAAGCCGGAGAGACCCAGTACTTC. Together with reference TRBV2 and TRBJ2-5, the CDR3 gives the full variable domain: EPEVTQTPSHQVTQMGQEVILRCVPISNHLYFYWYRQILGQKVEFLVSFYNNEISEKSEIFDDQFSVERPDGSNFTLKIRSTKLEDSAMYFCASSEAGETQYFGPGTRLLVL.

This rearrangement joins TRBV25-1 to TRBJ2-2, with TRBD2 identical over 7 bases. Germline values: CDR1 MGHDK, CDR2 SYGVNS. This CDR3 spans 15 amino acids. Trimming at V came to 5 bases and at J to 0 bases, leaving 3 bases not matched to a gene. CDR3 sequence: CASSMAGANTGELFF. In nucleotides, the CDR3 is TGTGCCAGCAGTATGGCGGGGGCGAACACCGGGGAGCTGTTTTTT.

V gene TRBV7-6 combines with J gene TRBJ1-4, with a tentative D call TRBD1 (5 bases). Trimming removed 5 bases from V and 8 bases from J, with 18 bases in between. The germline CDR1 and CDR2 sequences are SGHVS and FNYEAQ. There are 15 residues in the CDR3. The CDR3 DNA follows: TGTGCCAGCAGCCCAAACAGGCACTTATGGGAAAAACTGTTTTTT. Protein product: CASSPNRHLWEKLFF.

Remarks on this clonotype: A much larger clone lies one base from this, so it may be a read error. This chain joins TRBV7-3 and TRBJ2-1; D gene ambiguous. The CDR3 loop spans 13 amino acids. Germline V CDR1 and CDR2: SGHTA, FQGTGA. The CDR3 sequence: CACSLSLENEQFF. The CDR3, as DNA: TGTGCCTGCAGCTTATCCCTCGAAAATGAGCAGTTCTTC. Drawing the rest from reference TRBV7-3 and TRBJ2-1, the complete variable domain is GAGVSQTPSNKVTEKGKYVELRCDPISGHTALYWYRQSLGQGPEFLIYFQGTGAADDSGLPNDRFFAVRPEGSVSTLKIQRTERGDSAVYLCACSLSLENEQFFGPGTRLTVL.

Comment on this clonotype: The junction departs from germline at one end; a sequencing error may be responsible. This chain's CDR3 is CASTQNPAGGTNGYTF. As DNA, the CDR3 is TGTGCCAGCACCCAAAATCCCGCAGGGGGTACGAATGGCTACACCTTC. V usage is TRBV4-2 and J usage is TRBJ1-2, with TRBD1 matching 7 bases. This CDR3 comprises 16 residues. In germline, CDR1 is LGHNA, CDR2 YNFKEQ.

The rearrangement links TRBV6-2 or TRBV6-3 to TRBJ1-2, with TRBD1 as a possible D gene (6 bases). Trimming pared 8 bases from V and 4 bases from J, leaving 20 bases between. The germline V gene encodes CDR1 MNHEY and CDR2 SVGEGT. The CDR3 sequence is 15 residues long. The CDR3, as DNA: TGTGCCAGCCTCCTCGGGGGCCAAACCGCCTATGGCTACACCTTC. It encodes CASLLGGQTAYGYTF.

The DNA for the CDR3 is TGCGCCAGCAGCCAAGAGATGGGACTAGCGGGGTACAATGAGCAGTACTTC. The encoded protein is CASSQEMGLAGYNEQYF. The chain links TRBV4-3 to TRBJ2-7; TRBD2 aligns across 13 bases. V was clipped by 0 bases and J by 7 bases; unmatched bases: 9. Per the germline V gene, CDR1 is LGHNA and CDR2 is YSLEER. This CDR3 region has 17 residues.

This clonotype showed up just a few times. V gene TRBV13 combines with J gene TRBJ2-7; D remains ambiguous. The germline CDR1 and CDR2 sequences are PRHDT and FYEKMQ (reference sequence). This CDR3 has 12 residues. V lost 6 bases, J lost 5 bases, and 11 bases lay in between. The CDR3 DNA follows: TGTGCCAGCAGTTCCGAGGTGGACGAGCAGTACTTC. Amino acid sequence: CASSSEVDEQYF.

This clonotype was observed a handful of times. The chain uses TRBV7-9 and TRBJ2-2; unclear D gene. The CDR3 runs 17 residues. The V gene's germline CDR1 is SEHNR and CDR2 FQNEAQ (reference sequence). V lost 0 bases to trimming and J lost 3 bases, with 14 bases between them. CDR3 amino acids: CASSLALVHGDTGELFF. DNA of the CDR3: TGTGCCAGCAGCTTAGCGCTCGTCCATGGGGACACCGGGGAGCTGTTTTTT.

The chain employs TRBV24-1 and TRBJ2-3; no clear D gene. Germline values: CDR1 KGHDR, CDR2 SFDVKD. The V gene lost 0 bases and the J gene lost 9 bases, with 6 bases spanning the gap. The CDR3 contains 12 residues. CDR3 amino acids: CATSDLGKTQYF. In DNA, the CDR3 is TGTGCCACCAGTGATTTGGGCAAGACGCAGTATTTT.

The chain recombines TRBV7-8 with TRBJ1-2, with D tentatively TRBD1 (6 bases). Germline loops: CDR1 SGHVS, CDR2 FQNEAQ. V lost 6 bases, J lost 6 bases, and 14 bases lay in between. The length of the CDR3 is 13 residues. CDR3 residues: CASRAGDIDGYTF. CDR3 DNA: TGTGCCAGCAGGGCAGGGGATATAGATGGCTACACCTTC. The full variable domain, completed using reference TRBV7-8 and TRBJ1-2, is GAGVSQSPRYKVAKRGQDVALRCDPISGHVSLFWYQQALGQGPEFLTYFQNEAQLDKSGLPSDRFFAERPEGSVSTLKIQRTQQEDSAVYLCASRAGDIDGYTFGSGTRLTVV.

This clonotype was observed at least ten times. The chain combines TRBV7-2 with TRBJ2-1, with D possibly matching TRBD2 (7 bases). Germline V gives CDR1 SGHTA, CDR2 FQGNSA. Trimming took 0 bases from V and 4 from J, leaving 13 bases between them. CDR3 size: 16 residues. The CDR3 is CASSLAGAGEYNEQFF. CDR3 coding DNA: TGTGCCAGCAGCTTAGCGGGGGCGGGGGAATACAATGAGCAGTTCTTC.